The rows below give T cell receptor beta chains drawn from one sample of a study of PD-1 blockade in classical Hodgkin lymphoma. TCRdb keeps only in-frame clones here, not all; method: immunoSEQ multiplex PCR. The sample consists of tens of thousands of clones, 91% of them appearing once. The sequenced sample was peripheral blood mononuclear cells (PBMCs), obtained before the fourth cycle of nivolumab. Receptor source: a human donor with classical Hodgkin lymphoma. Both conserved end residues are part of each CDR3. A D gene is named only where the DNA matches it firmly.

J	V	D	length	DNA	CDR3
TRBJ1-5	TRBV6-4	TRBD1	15	TGTGCCAGACTAACGGGACAGGGGGGCAATCAGCCCCAGCATTTT	CARLTGQGGNQPQHF
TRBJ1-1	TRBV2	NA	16	TGTGCCAGCAGTGAAGCAAGGGCTCCTTCGTGGGCTGAAGCTTTCTTT	CASSEARAPSWAEAFF
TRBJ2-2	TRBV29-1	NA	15	TGCAGCGTTGATCGAGGGTTCGGGGACACCGGGGAGCTGTTTTTT	CSVDRGFGDTGELFF
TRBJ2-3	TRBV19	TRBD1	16	TGTGCCAGTAGCCTTGGACAGGGTCCAGGCACAGATACGCAGTATTTT	CASSLGQGPGTDTQYF
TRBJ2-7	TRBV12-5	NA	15	TGTGCTAGTGGTTTGGGCAGGGACACCTCCTACGAGCAGTACTTC	CASGLGRDTSYEQYF
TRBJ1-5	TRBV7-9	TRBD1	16	TGTGCCAGCAGCTTAGGGGGACAGGCCGAAAATCAGCCCCAGCATTTT	CASSLGGQAENQPQHF
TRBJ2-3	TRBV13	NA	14	TGTGCCAGCGAGGCGTTGTCTAGCACAGATACGCAGTATTTT	CASEALSSTDTQYF
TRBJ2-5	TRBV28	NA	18	TGTGCCAGCAGTTTAAGCCGGCCCAGGGCGGCCTCAAGCGGGACCCAGTACTTC	CASSLSRPRAASSGTQYF
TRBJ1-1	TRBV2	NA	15	TGTGCCAGCAGAGACATCTACAGGGAACTGGCTGAAGCTTTCTTT	CASRDIYRELAEAFF
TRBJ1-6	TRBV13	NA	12	TGTGCCAGCAGCTATTGGGGTTCACCCCTCCACTTT	CASSYWGSPLHF
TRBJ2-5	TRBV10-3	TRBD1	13	TGTGCCATCACACAGGGGCCCGACGAGACCCAGTACTTC	CAITQGPDETQYF
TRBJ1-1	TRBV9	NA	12	TGTGCCAGCAGCGGGGGTGGACCTGAAGCTTTCTTT	CASSGGGPEAFF
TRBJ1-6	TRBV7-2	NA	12	TGTGCCAGCAGCCAGCCGAGGACCACCCTCCACTTT	CASSQPRTTLHF
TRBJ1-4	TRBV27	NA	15	TGTGCCAGCAGTTTTCGCCGGGGAGGAGTAGAAAAACTGTTTTTT	CASSFRRGGVEKLFF
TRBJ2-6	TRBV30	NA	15	TGTGCCTGGAGTGGAGACCTGCTCGGGGCCAACGTCCTGACTTTC	CAWSGDLLGANVLTF
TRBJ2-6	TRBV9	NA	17	TGTGCCAGCAGCGCCGAGGGATTTACTGCTGGGGCCAACGTCCTGACTTTC	CASSAEGFTAGANVLTF
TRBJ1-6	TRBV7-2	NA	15	TGTGCCAGCAGCTTAGCCTCAGGGAATAATTCACCCCTCCACTTT	CASSLASGNNSPLHF
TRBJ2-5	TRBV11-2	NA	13	TGTGCCAGCAGTTACGGGTACCAAGAGACCCAGTACTTC	CASSYGYQETQYF